This TCR beta chain was captured by sequencing in a study of blood T cell repertoires in COVID-19. Whole-study context: Sources were T cells, B-cell-depleted T cells, or PBMCs; the material itself was cDNA or gDNA.

In the original processing: Counts of nucleated cells, estimated from reference gene primer amplification, were obtained. Produced via immunoSEQ multiplex PCR; TCRdb's table is partial and in-frame only. Clone size and the V and J calls come from that table; the DNA yielded D and trimming. The top ten hold about 7.4% of the sample, which has more than 15,000 clones, about 89% seen once. The CDR3 is 13 amino acids. Trimming removed 1 base from V and 13 bases from J; junction bases left unmatched: 8. CDR1 is SGHVS and CDR2 is FQNEAQ in the germline V gene. Sequenced sample: peripheral blood. The chain carries TRBV7-8 and TRBJ2-7, with 9 bases matching TRBD2. This receptor was identified in a woman aged 60-70 years with active COVID-19. The CDR3 DNA reads TGTGCCAGCAGCTTAGGGGGTAGCGGGGGACTCTACTTC. This gives the protein CASSLGGSGGLYF.